This TCR beta chain was identified during a study of spatial heterogeneity in lung cancer. Time point given: sample taken at primary tumor resection. Frozen PBMC, nontumor lung or tumor provided whole RNA, which was sequenced unsorted. The roughly 66 donors had untreated early-stage non-small cell lung cancer. Whole-study results and caveats: More often at tumor resection than at routine follow-up, ubiquitous expanded tumor TCRs were detected in the blood.

This clonotype turned up a few times. The antigen is unknown. Each CDR3 protein gets one entry after TCRdb re-called the 5' RACE reads with MiXCR. The sample contains tens of thousands of distinct CDR3 sequences, under 6.5% of which appear only once. The specimen was PBMCs, collected at surgery. This sequence originates from a male donor with early-stage non-small cell lung cancer.

CDR3 region: CASSLVPGTDTQYF. CDR3 sequence (DNA): TGTGCCAGCAGCTTAGTCCCGGGCACAGATACGCAGTATTTT. V is TRBV7-2 and J is TRBJ2-3; no reliable D call. V was clipped by 1 base and J by 1 base, with 6 bases between them. Germline CDR1 is SGHTA and CDR2 is FQGNSA. The CDR3 covers 14 residues.